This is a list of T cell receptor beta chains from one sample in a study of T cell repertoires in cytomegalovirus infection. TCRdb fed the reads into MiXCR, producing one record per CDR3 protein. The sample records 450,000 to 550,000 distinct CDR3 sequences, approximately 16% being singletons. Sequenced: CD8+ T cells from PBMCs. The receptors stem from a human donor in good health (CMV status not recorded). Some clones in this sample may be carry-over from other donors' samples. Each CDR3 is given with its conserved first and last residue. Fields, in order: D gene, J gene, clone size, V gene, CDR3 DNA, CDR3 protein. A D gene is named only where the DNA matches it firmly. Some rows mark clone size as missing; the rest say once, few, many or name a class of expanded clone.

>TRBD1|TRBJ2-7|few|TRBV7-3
TGTGCCAGCAGCCATGGACAGGGGAATCCCTACGAGCAGTACTTC
CASSHGQGNPYEQYF
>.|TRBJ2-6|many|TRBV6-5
TGTGCCACCGATAGTACCGGCTCTGGGGCCAACGTCCTGACTTTC
CATDSTGSGANVLTF
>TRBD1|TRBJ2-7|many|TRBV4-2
TGTGCCAGCAGCCATCCCCGAGGGACAGGGGACAAGAAGCAGTACTTC
CASSHPRGTGDKKQYF
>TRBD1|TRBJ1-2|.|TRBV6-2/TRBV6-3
TGTGCCAGCATCAGAGACAGGGCCGGACGCTACACCTTC
CASIRDRAGRYTF
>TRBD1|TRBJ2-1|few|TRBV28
TGTGCCAGCAGTGACGAAGACAGGGGGAATGAGCAGTTCTTC
CASSDEDRGNEQFF
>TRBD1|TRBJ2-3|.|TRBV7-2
TGTGTTAGCAGCACCCCGGGACAGGGGGTGACAGATACGCAGTATTTT
CVSSTPGQGVTDTQYF
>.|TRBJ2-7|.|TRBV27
TGTGCCAGCAGTTTATCAAGGGCTGGGGCCTACGAGCAGTACTTC
CASSLSRAGAYEQYF
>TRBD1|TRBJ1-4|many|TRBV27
TGTGCCAGCAGTTCCGACACTGGACAGGGAACAACTAATGAAAAACTGTTTTTT
CASSSDTGQGTTNEKLFF
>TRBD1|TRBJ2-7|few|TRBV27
TGTGCCAGCAGCCTCGGACAGGGGGCCTATGGCGAGCAGTACTTC
CASSLGQGAYGEQYF
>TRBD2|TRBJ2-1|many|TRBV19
TGTGCCAGTAGTAATCAAGCGGGAGAAAGTGGCGATGAGCAGTTCTTC
CASSNQAGESGDEQFF
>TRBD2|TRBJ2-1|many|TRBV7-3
TGTGCCAGCAGTCAACTAGCGGGAGACCACAATGAGCAGTTCTTC
CASSQLAGDHNEQFF
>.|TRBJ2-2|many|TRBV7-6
TGTGCCAGCAGGGGATCGGGAGACCCCACCGGGGAGCTGTTTTTT
CASRGSGDPTGELFF
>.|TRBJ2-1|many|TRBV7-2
TGTGCCAGCAGCTTAGGGGGCTGGGGACATCTCGGAGAGCAGTTCTTC
CASSLGGWGHLGEQFF
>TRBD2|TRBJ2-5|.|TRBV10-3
TGTGCCATCAGTGGCCGGGGAGCGGGGGGCCCGGAGACCCAGTACTTC
CAISGRGAGGPETQYF
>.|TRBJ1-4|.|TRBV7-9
TGTGCCAGCAGCTCCCGAAATCGCAGAACAACTAATGAAAAACTGTTTTTT
CASSSRNRRTTNEKLFF
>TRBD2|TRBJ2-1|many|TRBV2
TGTGCCAGCAGTGAATACCCACTAGCGGTTAAATACAATGAGCAGTTCTTC
CASSEYPLAVKYNEQFF
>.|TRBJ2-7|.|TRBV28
TGTGCCAGCAGTTGGGAGGGGGATTCTCCCTCCTACGAGCAGTACTTC
CASSWEGDSPSYEQYF
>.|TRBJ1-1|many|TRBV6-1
TGTGCCAGCAGTTACAAGGATGCCACTGAAGCTTTCTTT
CASSYKDATEAFF
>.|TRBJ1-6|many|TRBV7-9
TGTGCCAGCAACACCGGCCCGGGCTATAATTCACCCCTCCACTTT
CASNTGPGYNSPLHF
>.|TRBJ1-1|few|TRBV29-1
TGCACCGGGTCGGGGAGGACTGAAGCTTTCTTT
CTGSGRTEAFF
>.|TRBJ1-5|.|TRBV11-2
TGTGCCAGCAGCTTAGGTCAGGTTCAGCCCCAGCATTTT
CASSLGQVQPQHF
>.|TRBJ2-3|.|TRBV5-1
TGCGCCAGCAGCCCATCCGCCCCAGATACGCAGTATTTT
CASSPSAPDTQYF
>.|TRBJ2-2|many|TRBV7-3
TGTGCCAGCAGCCCAAGTCCCGACAGCGCGAACACCGGGGAGCTGTTTTTT
CASSPSPDSANTGELFF
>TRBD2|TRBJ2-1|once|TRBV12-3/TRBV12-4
TGTGCCAGCAGTTTAGCGCTGGGGGGGTCCTACAATGAGCAGTTCTTC
CASSLALGGSYNEQFF
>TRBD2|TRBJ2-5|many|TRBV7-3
TGTGCCAGCAGCTCCGGACTAGGAGAGACCCAGTACTTC
CASSSGLGETQYF
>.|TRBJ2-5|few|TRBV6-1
TGTGCCAGCAGTGAAGGAAGGGTCCCCCAAGAGACCCAGTACTTC
CASSEGRVPQETQYF
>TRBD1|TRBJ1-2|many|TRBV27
TGTGCCAGCAGATCTCCGGGACAGGGGCCTAACTATGGCTACACCTTC
CASRSPGQGPNYGYTF
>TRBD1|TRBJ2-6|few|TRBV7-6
TGTGCCAGCAGCTTAGCGCGGGGACAGGGATTCTCTGGGGCCAACGTCCTGACTTTC
CASSLARGQGFSGANVLTF
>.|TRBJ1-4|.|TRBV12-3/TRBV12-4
TGTGCCAGCAGTTTAGGAGGGACCCCTATGTTTTTT
CASSLGGTPMFF
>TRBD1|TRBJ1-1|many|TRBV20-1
TGCAGTGCTGAAGACAGGGGGGACACTGAAGCTTTCTTT
CSAEDRGDTEAFF
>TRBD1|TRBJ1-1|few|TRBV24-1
TGTGCCACCAGTCAGGGGGCGACTGAAGCTTTCTTT
CATSQGATEAFF
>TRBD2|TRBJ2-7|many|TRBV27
TGTGCCAGCAGCCCCGCCCCCGGGACTAGCGGGAGGGCCATCTACGAGCAGTACTTC
CASSPAPGTSGRAIYEQYF
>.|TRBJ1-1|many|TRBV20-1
TGCAGTGCTAGAGGGGGTGGGCATTTGAACACTGAAGCTTTCTTT
CSARGGGHLNTEAFF
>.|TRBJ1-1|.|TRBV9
TGTGCCAGCAGCGTAGGAGGGGACGGAGACACTGAAGCTTTCTTT
CASSVGGDGDTEAFF
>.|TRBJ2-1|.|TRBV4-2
TGTGCCAGCAGCAGCTTCAATGAGCAGTTCTTC
CASSSFNEQFF
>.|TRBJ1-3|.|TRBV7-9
TGTGCCAGCTCTCAGAGTGGAAACACCATATATTTT
CASSQSGNTIYF
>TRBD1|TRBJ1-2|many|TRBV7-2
TGTGCCAGCAGCACCGCGACAGGGCGTCCTGGCTACACCTTC
CASSTATGRPGYTF
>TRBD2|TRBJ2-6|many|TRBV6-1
TGTGCCAGCAGTGGACGCGGGGGGGCCCACTCTGGGGCCAACGTCCTGACTTTC
CASSGRGGAHSGANVLTF
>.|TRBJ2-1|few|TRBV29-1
TGCAGCGCCGTGGGGGCCGGGCATGAGCAGTTCTTC
CSAVGAGHEQFF
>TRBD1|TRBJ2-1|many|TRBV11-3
TGTGCCAGCAGCTTAGTGACAGGGGGGGAAGACAATGAGCAGTTCTTC
CASSLVTGGEDNEQFF
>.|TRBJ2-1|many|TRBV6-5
TGTGCCAGCAGTTACTCAGGGTTTAAGTCTTTCGGTTCTCAGTTCTTC
CASSYSGFKSFGSQFF
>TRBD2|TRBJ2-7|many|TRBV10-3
TGTGCCATCAGTGAGTCGGCTAGCGGGGGCGGAGAGCAGTACTTC
CAISESASGGGEQYF
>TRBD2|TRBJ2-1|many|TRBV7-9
TGTGCCAGCAGCTACGGAGTGGGACTAGCGGACGGCAATGAGCAGTTCTTC
CASSYGVGLADGNEQFF
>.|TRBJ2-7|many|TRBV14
TGTGCCAGCAGCCAAGAACCAGGGTTACCCTACGAGCAGTACTTC
CASSQEPGLPYEQYF
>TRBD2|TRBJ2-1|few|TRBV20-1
TGCAGTGCTCCGGGACTAGCGGGGACGTTGGGCTCCTACAATGAGCAGTTCTTC
CSAPGLAGTLGSYNEQFF
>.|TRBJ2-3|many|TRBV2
TGTGCCAGCAGCCAATTCAGGGAGGCGTTTGCCACAGATACGCAGTATTTT
CASSQFREAFATDTQYF
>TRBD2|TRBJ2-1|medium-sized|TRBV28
TGTGCCAGCACTCCCACCCCCCCCGCTAGCGGGGATGAGCAGTTCTTC
CASTPTPPASGDEQFF
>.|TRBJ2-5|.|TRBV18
TGTGCCAGCTCACCCACGAAGCGACTAGACAGAGAGACCCGGTACTTC
CASSPTKRLDRETRYF
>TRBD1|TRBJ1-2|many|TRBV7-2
TGTGCCAGCAGCTCGACAGGGGACTATGGCTACACCTTC
CASSSTGDYGYTF
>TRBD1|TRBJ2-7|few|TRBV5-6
TGTGCCAGCAGCTTGGCTTACAGGGGGCGAAACGAGCAGTACTTC
CASSLAYRGRNEQYF
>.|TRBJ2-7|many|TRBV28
TGTGCCAGCAGTTGGGTACTAAGGGACTTAAGCTACGAGCAGTACTTC
CASSWVLRDLSYEQYF
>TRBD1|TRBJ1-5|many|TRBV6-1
TGTGCCATCCAGGGGGCACTGTATAGCAATCAGCCCCAGCATTTT
CAIQGALYSNQPQHF
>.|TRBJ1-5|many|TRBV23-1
TGCGCCAGCAGCCCTAGGCGGACGTGGTCGCGGAGCAATCAGCCCCAGCATTTT
CASSPRRTWSRSNQPQHF
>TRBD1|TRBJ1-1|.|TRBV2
TGTGCCAGCGGGGGGCAGGGGGCGGTTGGAACTGAAGCTTTCTTT
CASGGQGAVGTEAFF
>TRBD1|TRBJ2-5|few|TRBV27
TGTGCCAGCAGTCCAAACAGGGGGCTGGTAGAGACCCAGTACTTC
CASSPNRGLVETQYF
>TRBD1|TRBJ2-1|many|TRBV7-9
TGTGCCCTTAGGGCACAGGGGGCTGGGAATGAGCAGTTCTTC
CALRAQGAGNEQFF
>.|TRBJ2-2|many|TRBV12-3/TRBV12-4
TGTGCCAGCAGTGCTCGTCCGGGACCCCATTACGGGGAGCTGTTTTTT
CASSARPGPHYGELFF
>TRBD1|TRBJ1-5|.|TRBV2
TGTGCCAGCAGTGGGTATACAGGGGGCAATCAGCCCCAGCATTTT
CASSGYTGGNQPQHF